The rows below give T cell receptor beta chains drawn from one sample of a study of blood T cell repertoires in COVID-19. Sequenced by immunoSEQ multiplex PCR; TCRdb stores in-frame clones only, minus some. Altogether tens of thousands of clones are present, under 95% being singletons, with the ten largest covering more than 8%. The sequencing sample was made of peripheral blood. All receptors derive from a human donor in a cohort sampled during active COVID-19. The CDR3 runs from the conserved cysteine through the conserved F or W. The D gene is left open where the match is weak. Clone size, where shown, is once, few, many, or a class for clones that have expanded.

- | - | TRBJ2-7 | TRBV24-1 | CATTLTYERAAQYF | TGTGCCACCACCCTGACATACGAGAGGGCCGCGCAGTACTTC
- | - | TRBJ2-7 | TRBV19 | CASSIVAGDVLFSYEQYF | TGTGCCAGTAGTATCGTGGCAGGGGATGTTCTTTTCTCCTACGAGCAGTACTTC
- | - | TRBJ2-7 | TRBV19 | CASSREPYFSYEQYF | TGTGCCAGTAGCAGGGAACCCTATTTCTCCTACGAGCAGTACTTC
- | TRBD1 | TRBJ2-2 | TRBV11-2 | CASSLDRGPLSGTGELFF | TGTGCCAGCAGCTTGGACAGGGGACCCCTTAGCGGGACCGGGGAGCTGTTTTTT
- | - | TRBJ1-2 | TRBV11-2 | CASSLGQGPGYTF | TGTGCCAGCAGCTTAGGCCAGGGCCCTGGCTACACCTTC
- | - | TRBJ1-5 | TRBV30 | CAWSRAGGPQHF | TGTGCCTGGAGCCGGGCGGGGGGGCCCCAGCATTTT
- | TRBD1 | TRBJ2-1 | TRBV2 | CASRTTGGRGNEQFF | TGTGCCAGCAGGACCACAGGGGGAAGAGGTAATGAGCAGTTCTTC
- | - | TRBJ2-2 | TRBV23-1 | CASSQRLLNTGELFF | TGCGCCAGCAGTCAGCGACTTCTAAACACCGGGGAGCTGTTTTTT
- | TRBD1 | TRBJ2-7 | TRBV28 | CASSSLRDRAGDEQYF | TGTGCCAGCAGTTCCCTGCGGGACAGGGCAGGTGACGAGCAGTACTTC
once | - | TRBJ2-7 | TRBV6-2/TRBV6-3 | CASSYYRGTYEQYF | TGTGCCAGCAGTTACTATAGGGGAACCTACGAGCAGTACTTC
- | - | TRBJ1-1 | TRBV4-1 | CASSQERFRDMNTEAFF | TGCGCCAGCAGCCAAGAGCGGTTCCGGGATATGAACACTGAAGCTTTCTTT
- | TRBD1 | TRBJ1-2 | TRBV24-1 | CATSDSYRGTEGYTF | TGTGCCACCAGTGATTCCTACAGGGGTACGGAGGGCTACACCTTC
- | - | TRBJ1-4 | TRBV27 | CASSRGFNEKLFF | TGTGCCAGCAGTCGAGGCTTTAATGAAAAACTGTTTTTT
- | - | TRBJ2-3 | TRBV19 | CASTRGADTQYF | TGTGCCAGTACGCGGGGAGCAGATACGCAGTATTTT
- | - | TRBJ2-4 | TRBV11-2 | CASSLDLRNIQYF | TGTGCCAGCAGCTTAGACCTAAGAAACATTCAGTACTTC
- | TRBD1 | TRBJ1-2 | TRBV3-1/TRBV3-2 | CASSQGTGGKGGYTF | TGTGCCAGCAGCCAGGGCACAGGGGGGAAAGGAGGCTACACCTTC
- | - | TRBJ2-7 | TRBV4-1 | CASSQGSRGYEQYF | TGCGCCAGCAGCCAAGGGTCCCGGGGGTACGAGCAGTACTTC
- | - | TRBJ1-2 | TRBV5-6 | CASSEEGRLANYGYTF | TGTGCCAGCAGCGAGGAGGGGCGATTAGCTAACTATGGCTACACCTTC
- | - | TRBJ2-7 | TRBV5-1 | CASSLDPGKLYEQYF | TGCGCCAGCAGCTTGGATCCAGGTAAACTCTACGAGCAGTACTTC
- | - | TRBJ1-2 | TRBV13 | CASSLRGDGYTF | TGTGCCAGCAGCTTAAGAGGTGATGGCTACACCTTC
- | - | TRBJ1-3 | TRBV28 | CASSPIGGTGNTIYF | TGTGCCAGCAGTCCCATTGGGGGCACCGGAAACACCATATATTTT
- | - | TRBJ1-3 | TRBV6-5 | CASSYSPREGGNTIYF | TGTGCCAGCAGTTACTCGCCCAGGGAGGGTGGAAACACCATATATTTT
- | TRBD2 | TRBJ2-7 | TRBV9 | CASSVGTGGSYEQYF | TGTGCCAGCAGCGTAGGTACGGGGGGAAGCTACGAGCAGTACTTC
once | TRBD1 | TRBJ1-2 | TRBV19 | CARPTGVGYGYTF | TGTGCCAGGCCGACAGGGGTGGGCTATGGCTACACCTTC
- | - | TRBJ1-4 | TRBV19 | CASSIARSTTNEKLFF | TGTGCCAGTAGTATCGCGCGATCGACAACTAATGAAAAACTGTTTTTT
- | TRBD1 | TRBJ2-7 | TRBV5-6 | CASSLVGQLSYEQYF | TGTGCCAGCAGCTTGGTGGGACAGCTCTCCTACGAGCAGTACTTC
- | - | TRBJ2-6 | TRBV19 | CASSIPVVGANVLTF | TGTGCCAGTAGTATCCCGGTGGTGGGGGCCAACGTCCTGACTTTC
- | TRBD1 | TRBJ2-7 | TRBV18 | CASSPSGQAYEQYF | TGTGCCAGCTCACCGTCGGGACAGGCCTACGAGCAGTACTTC
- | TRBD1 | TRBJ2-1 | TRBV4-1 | CASSQETGSYYNEQFF | TGCGCCAGCAGCCAAGAGACAGGGTCCTACTACAATGAGCAGTTCTTC
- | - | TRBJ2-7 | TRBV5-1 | CASSPAGDGYYEQYF | TGCGCCAGCAGCCCGGCGGGTGACGGATACTACGAGCAGTACTTC
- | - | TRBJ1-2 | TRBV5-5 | CASSYPGRDAGYTF | TGTGCCAGCAGCTACCCGGGGAGAGATGCGGGCTACACCTTC
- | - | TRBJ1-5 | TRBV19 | CASSAGQFNQPQHF | TGTGCCAGTAGTGCAGGACAGTTCAATCAGCCCCAGCATTTT
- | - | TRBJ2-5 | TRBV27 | CASSGRGIQETQYF | TGTGCCAGCAGTGGGAGGGGGATCCAAGAGACCCAGTACTTC
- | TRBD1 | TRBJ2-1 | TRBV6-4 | CASSDSIGTEFGEQFF | TGTGCCAGCAGTGACTCGATTGGGACAGAATTCGGTGAGCAGTTCTTC
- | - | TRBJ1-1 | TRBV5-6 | CASSLGGAGEAFF | TGTGCCAGCAGCTTGGGGGGCGCCGGGGAAGCTTTCTTT
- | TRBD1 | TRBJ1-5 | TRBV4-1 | CASTPSDRESNQPQHF | TGCGCCAGTACCCCCTCGGACAGGGAAAGCAATCAGCCCCAGCATTTT
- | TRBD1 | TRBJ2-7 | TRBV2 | CASRTPEGQTYEQYF | TGTGCCAGCAGGACCCCAGAGGGACAGACCTACGAGCAGTACTTC
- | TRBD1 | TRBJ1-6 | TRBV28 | CASSLPTGGASPLHF | TGTGCCAGCAGTTTACCCACAGGGGGCGCGTCACCCCTCCACTTT
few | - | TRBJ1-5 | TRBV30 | CAWSVRGVGDNQPQHF | TGTGCCTGGAGTGTACGCGGGGTCGGCGACAATCAGCCCCAGCATTTT
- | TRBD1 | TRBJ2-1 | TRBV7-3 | CASSSGTGKGNEQFF | TGTGCCAGCAGCTCGGGGACAGGGAAGGGCAATGAGCAGTTCTTC
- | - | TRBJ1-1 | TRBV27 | CASSMNQGTEAFF | TGTGCCAGCAGCATGAACCAGGGCACTGAAGCTTTCTTT
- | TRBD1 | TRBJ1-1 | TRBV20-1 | CSARTDRGAFF | TGCAGTGCTAGAACGGACAGGGGGGCTTTCTTT
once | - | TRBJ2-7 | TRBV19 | CASSIGVAREQYF | TGTGCCAGTAGTATAGGTGTTGCCAGAGAGCAGTACTTC
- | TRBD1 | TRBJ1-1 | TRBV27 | CASSLRYSGTANTEAFF | TGTGCCAGCAGTTTAAGATACTCCGGGACAGCGAACACTGAAGCTTTCTTT
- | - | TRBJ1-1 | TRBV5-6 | CASSAPGLEVAFF | TGTGCCAGCAGCGCACCGGGTCTAGAGGTTGCTTTCTTT
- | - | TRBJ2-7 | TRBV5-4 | CASSGGIADLSEQYF | TGTGCCAGCAGCGGGGGTATAGCGGACCTGAGTGAGCAGTACTTC
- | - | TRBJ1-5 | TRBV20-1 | CSAARQPQHF | TGCAGTGCTGCCCGGCAGCCCCAGCATTTT
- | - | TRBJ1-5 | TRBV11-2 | CASSLDAGDTQPQHF | TGTGCCAGCAGCTTAGATGCGGGCGACACTCAGCCCCAGCATTTT
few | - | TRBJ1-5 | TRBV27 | CASSLAGTNQPQHF | TGTGCCAGCAGTTTGGCAGGGACTAATCAGCCCCAGCATTTT
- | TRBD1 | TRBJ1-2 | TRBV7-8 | CASSPIQGARGYGYTF | TGTGCCAGCAGCCCAATACAGGGGGCGCGCGGCTATGGCTACACCTTC
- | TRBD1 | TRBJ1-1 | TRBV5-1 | CASRREQGLGTEAFF | TGCGCCAGCAGGCGTGAACAGGGGCTGGGCACTGAAGCTTTCTTT
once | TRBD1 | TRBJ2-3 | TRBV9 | CASSVGTGTDTQYF | TGTGCCAGCAGCGTAGGGACAGGGACAGATACGCAGTATTTT
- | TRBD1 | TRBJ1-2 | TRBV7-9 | CASSLGGTGAANYGYTF | TGTGCCAGCAGCTTAGGAGGGACAGGTGCGGCTAACTATGGCTACACCTTC
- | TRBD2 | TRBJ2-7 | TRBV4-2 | CASSQDLNSGGEGYF | TGTGCCAGCAGCCAAGATTTGAATAGCGGGGGTGAAGGGTACTTC
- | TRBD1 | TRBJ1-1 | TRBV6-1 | CASSETGRTEAFF | TGTGCCAGCAGTGAGACAGGGAGGACTGAAGCTTTCTTT
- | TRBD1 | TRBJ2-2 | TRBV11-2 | CASTKLGQANTGELFF | TGTGCCAGCACCAAACTTGGACAGGCAAACACCGGGGAGCTGTTTTTT